Below, 3 T cell receptor beta chains from the same sample are listed, as sequenced in a study of T cell responses to AZD1222 COVID-19 vaccine. TCRdb keeps only in-frame clones here, not all; method: immunoSEQ multiplex PCR. Among 15,000 to 20,000 clones listed, roughly 91% were seen once. Sequencing was performed on peripheral blood, taken 28 days after the second AZD1222 dose. Receptors originate from an adult who received the AZD1222 COVID-19 vaccine.

The chain uses TRBV4-1 and TRBJ2-7, with no clear D. Germline loops: CDR1 MGHRA, CDR2 YSYEKL. The CDR3 consists of 16 residues. Trimming pared 1 base from V and 4 bases from J, leaving 17 bases between. The CDR3 loop is CASSQVLPTPIYEQYF. The CDR3 coding sequence is TGCGCCAGCAGCCAAGTGCTGCCAACCCCTATTTACGAGCAGTACTTC.

This chain links TRBV9 with TRBJ1-4; no clear D gene. The CDR3 length is 12 residues. Germline-derived CDR1 and CDR2 are SGDLS and YYNGEE. With 3 bases removed from V and 11 bases from J, the gap between germline ends came to 11 bases. For the CDR3, the DNA is TGTGCCAGCAGCGCGGAAGGAGGGAAACTGTTTTTT. This encodes CASSAEGGKLFF.

The rearrangement joins TRBV28 to TRBJ1-3; TRBD1 is a possible D gene (5 bases). The ends were cut back, 6 bases at V and 0 bases at J, with 12 bases in the middle. Germline CDR1 and CDR2: MDHEN and SYDVKM. This CDR3 spans 15 amino acids. The CDR3 spells CASRWDFYSGNTIYF. The CDR3 DNA sequence: TGTGCCAGCAGATGGGACTTTTACTCTGGAAACACCATATATTTT.